The rows below give T cell receptor beta chains drawn from one sample of a study of T cell repertoires in cytomegalovirus infection. Their antigens remain unidentified. From the reads, TCRdb called clonotypes with MiXCR, one entry per CDR3 protein. This sample has about 570,000 distinct CDR3 sequences; 40% occur once, and the top ten carry 48%. Sequenced here: cultured PBMCs, sampled from culture after CMV antigen stimulation. These TCRs come from a human donor in good health (CMV status not recorded). Some clones in this sample may be carry-over from other donors' samples. The CDR3 runs from the conserved cysteine through the conserved F or W. The D gene is left open where the match is weak. Only part of the rows carry a size: once, few, many, or a class if the clone is expanded.

clone_size,j_call,d_call,v_call,cdr3_nt,cdr3_aa
NA,TRBJ2-5,TRBD2,TRBV3-1,TGTGCCAGCAGCCAAGGACGGGCTAGCGGGGGGGTTCGGGAGACCCAGTACTTC,CASSQGRASGGVRETQYF
once,TRBJ2-1,NA,TRBV12-3/TRBV12-4,TGTGCCAGCAGTTTAGCGGCCAGGGGTGAGCAGTTCTTC,CASSLAARGEQFF
NA,TRBJ1-1,NA,TRBV7-3,TGTGCCAGCAGCCACAAGGGCAGGACTGAAGCTTTCTTT,CASSHKGRTEAFF
once,TRBJ1-4,NA,TRBV19,TGTGCCAAGGCGCGGGCAGGGGATAGGGGTAATGAAAAACTGTTTTTT,CAKARAGDRGNEKLFF
NA,TRBJ2-2,TRBD1,TRBV6-1,TGTGCCAGCATTCAAAAGGGGGCCGCCGGGGAGCTGTTTTTT,CASIQKGAAGELFF
few,TRBJ2-7,TRBD2,TRBV6-1,TGTGCCGGGAAAGTAGCGGGGGGTTCCTACGAGCAGTACTTC,CAGKVAGGSYEQYF
NA,TRBJ2-2,NA,TRBV20-1,TGCAGTGCTAGGGGGAGCGGCGCTAACACCGGGGAGCTGTTTTTT,CSARGSGANTGELFF
NA,TRBJ2-3,TRBD2,TRBV27,TGTGCCAGCCATCCACGGACTAGCGGGAGATCCGGGACAGATACGCAGTATTTT,CASHPRTSGRSGTDTQYF
NA,TRBJ2-3,NA,TRBV2,TGTGCCAGCATCGCCGGGGGAGATACGCAGTATTTT,CASIAGGDTQYF
many,TRBJ2-7,TRBD2,TRBV7-2,TGTGCCAGCAGCGCCCTAGCGGGGGGGGGCTACGAGCAGTACTTC,CASSALAGGGYEQYF
NA,TRBJ2-1,NA,TRBV5-4,TGTGCCAGCAGATTGGGGCGTACGGACTCCTACAATGAGCAGTTCTTC,CASRLGRTDSYNEQFF
NA,TRBJ1-5,NA,TRBV28,TGTGCCAGCATCTTTTCCGGACAGAGCAATCAGCCCCAGCATTTT,CASIFSGQSNQPQHF
NA,TRBJ2-2,NA,TRBV4-1,TGCGCCAGCAGCCAAGATACCGGGTCCGCCGGGGAGCTGTTTTTT,CASSQDTGSAGELFF
NA,TRBJ2-1,NA,TRBV10-3,TGTGCCATCAACTGGGGACTCGACAATGAGCAGTTCTTC,CAINWGLDNEQFF
NA,TRBJ2-1,NA,TRBV5-4,TGTGCCAGCACCATCAAACCCGGGAAGAATGAGCAGTTCTTC,CASTIKPGKNEQFF
NA,TRBJ2-7,TRBD1,TRBV4-3,TGCGCCAGCAGCCAAGATTATTCAGGGGGCCTATACGAGCAGTACTTC,CASSQDYSGGLYEQYF